Sequencing of this TCR beta chain was carried out in a study of type 1 and type 2 diabetes patients. Study-wide context: Donors were type 1 diabetes, type 2 diabetes, or nondiabetic controls.

PCR was run on genomic DNA. A primer set of 30 forward and 13 reverse primers amplified the CDR3. TCRdb reprocessed the multiplex PCR reads via MiXCR and lists one record per CDR3 protein. The sample has some 250,000 distinct CDR3 sequences, roughly 50% seen once. Study-wide results and caveats: Between type 2 diabetes and control samples, V and J usage averaged approximately 0.97 correlation. Type 1 diabetes repertoires were significantly less diverse than type 2 diabetes ones.

Germline V lookup: CDR1 SSHAT, CDR2 FNYEAQ (reference sequence). This CDR3 spans 14 amino acids. No donor had another autoimmune disease or recent infection within four weeks. Note on this clonotype: Its antigen is currently unknown. An end of the junction differs from the germline gene, which may be a read error.

This clonotype originated in a man aged 18 to 29 with type 2 diabetes. This chain links TRBV7-7 with TRBJ2-7; 8 bases are shared with TRBD1. Sequencing input: peripheral blood mononuclear cells (PBMCs). CDR3 region: CASSEGTGSCEQYF. The CDR3 bases are TGTGCCAGCAGCGAGGGGACAGGTTCCTGCGAGCAGTACTTC.